This T cell receptor beta chain was captured in a study of shared clonotypes between healthy human individuals (dated by TCRdb to about 2020). Context from the whole study: A few men and a couple of women, aged 18 to 49 years, made up the cohort. For each donor, CD4 naive and CD4 memory were each run on three plates, CD8 naive on two plates, and CD8 memory on one plate. Blood TCR repertoires of roughly five healthy adults were deeply sequenced to estimate repertoire size and the extent of clonotype sharing between individuals. To increase sequencing depth and limit assay-specific biases, TCR repertoire library preparation and sequencing were carried out by different laboratories using diverse techniques. Per donor, leukapheresis produced somewhere between about 0.9 and 9 billion PBMCs.

Donors were healthy HIV-negative adults with no recently reported acute infections or vaccinations. Every donor was a Caucasian adult living in Nashville, Tennessee, USA. CD4+ T cells were enriched through magnetic negative selection, after which naive cells were positively selected on CD45RA and the remaining negative fraction served as the memory subset. Blood was obtained by leukapheresis, after which PBMCs were separated by Ficoll-Histopaque density gradient centrifugation and cryopreserved in liquid nitrogen vapor phase. Purity and quantity of every magnetically sorted T cell population were checked by analytical flow cytometry. Genomic DNA was isolated from each sorted fraction and quantified by UV absorbance on a Nanodrop 2000c. Using the deep immunoSEQ assay, multiplex PCR amplified TCR CDR3 regions from genomic DNA. Extracted genomic DNA from each cell subset was spread evenly across all wells of several immunoSEQ 96-well plates, with each plate serving as a replicate. For sorted subsets, roughly 200 ng of genomic DNA, equivalent to about 30,000 T cell genomes, went into each replicate PCR. Purified libraries were measured with a Qubit 3.0 fluorometer, size-checked on a Bioanalyzer 2100, and measured again with the KAPA Library Quantification kit. Every immunoSEQ 96-well plate was sequenced on a separate single-read 150-cycle Illumina NextSeq 550 flow cell. Regarding the original processing steps: Because the immunoSEQ output included only junctional sequences and no quality scores, the filtering could not be the same as the filtering used for full-length reads. Sequences were annotated with PyIR, a Python wrapper for IgBLAST v1.9, using IMGT germline references to assign V/J genes and CDR3. Any read was removed if the V/J assignment was weak (E-value above 1e-6), the CDR3 was missing, or the read contained stop codons, out-of-frame junctions, or ambiguous translated residues. V3J clonotypes were defined as sequences sharing an identical inferred V gene, J gene, and CDR3 amino acid sequence. To compute the percentage overlap between repertoires, the number of shared unique clonotypes was divided by the size of the smaller repertoire. RTK rarefaction, the Chao1 estimator, and Recon v2.1 estimates of unobserved clonotypes were used to assess repertoire richness. Generation probabilities for all TCRbeta clonotypes obtained by the gDNA method from a few donors were computed using OLGA. The clones in this table, taken by TCRdb from immuneACCESS, are in-frame only. Not every clone is retained; where verified, under half of the shortfall comes from an unresolved V gene, and the cause of the rest is unknown. Clonal size and the V and J genes are those of that table, whereas D and trimming came from the DNA. In this sample the table shows fewer than 200,000 clones, around 93% of which occur a single time. The ten biggest clones cover about 0.07% of the sample.

As regards this clone: Its antigen remains unidentified. The sample holds no much larger clone one base away, and base qualities are not on file.

The investigation overall reported the following: Compared with non-shared clonotypes, the clonotypes found in all four sorted-subset donors had higher generation probabilities. Approximately 5% of naive CD4, more than 3% of naive CD8, 2% to 2.5% of memory CD4, and about 0.4% of memory CD8 clonotypes were shared across a handful of donors. The genetic and exposure-history diversity represented was limited by the small number of donors. Sampling was restricted to blood, and TCR repertoires in tissues likely differ from the TCR repertoires found in blood. Naive subsets generally had larger estimated clonotype richness than memory subsets. Pairwise subsampling indicated that sequencing depth was expected to affect the degree of clonotype sharing among donors. Even with the large sequencing depth, rarefaction of the sorted-subset datasets indicated that sequencing was incomplete.

This TCR was recovered from a woman aged 25-40 years in good health. The source material was naive CD4+ T cells sorted from blood. The cell subset or site label, read with the paper, signifies: CD45RA+ positively selected.

The nucleotide sequence is given as TGTGCCAGCAGCCCGACAGGGGGAACTGAAGCTTTCTTT. The translation is CASSPTGGTEAFF. The V gene is TRBV7-9 and the J gene is TRBJ1-1, with 9 middle bases fitting TRBD1. Inclusive of the bounding cysteine and phenylalanine, the CDR3 is 13 residues long. The entry retains the CDR3 DNA only, 39 bases that are in frame from base 1. Unmatched junction bases come to 3, with V trimmed by 5 bases and J by 5 bases. CDR1 and CDR2 are read off the germline V gene (reference sequence) as SEHNR and FQNEAQ.